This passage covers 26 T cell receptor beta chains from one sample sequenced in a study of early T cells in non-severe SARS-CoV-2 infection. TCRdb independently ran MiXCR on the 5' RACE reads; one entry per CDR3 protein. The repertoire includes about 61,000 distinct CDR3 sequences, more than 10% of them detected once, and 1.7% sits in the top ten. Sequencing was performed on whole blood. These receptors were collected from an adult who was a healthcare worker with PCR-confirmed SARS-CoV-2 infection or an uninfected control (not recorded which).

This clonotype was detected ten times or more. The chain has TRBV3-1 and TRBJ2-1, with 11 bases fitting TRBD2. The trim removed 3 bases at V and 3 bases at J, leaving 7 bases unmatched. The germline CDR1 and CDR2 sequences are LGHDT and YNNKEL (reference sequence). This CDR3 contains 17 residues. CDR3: CASSHRPGTSGYNEQFF. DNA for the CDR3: TGTGCCAGCAGCCATCGACCCGGGACTAGCGGCTACAATGAGCAGTTCTTC.

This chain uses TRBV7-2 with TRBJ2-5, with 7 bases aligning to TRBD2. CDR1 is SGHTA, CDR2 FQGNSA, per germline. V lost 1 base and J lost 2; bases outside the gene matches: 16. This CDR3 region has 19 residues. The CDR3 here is CASSLVFSTTGGRQETQYF. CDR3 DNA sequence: TGTGCCAGCAGCTTAGTGTTCAGTACGACCGGGGGGAGGCAAGAGACCCAGTACTTC. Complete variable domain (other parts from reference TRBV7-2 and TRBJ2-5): GAGVSQSPSNKVTEKGKDVELRCDPISGHTALYWYRQSLGQGLEFLIYFQGNSAPDKSGLPSDRFSAERTGGSVSTLTIQRTQQEDSAVYLCASSLVFSTTGGRQETQYFGPGTRLLVL.

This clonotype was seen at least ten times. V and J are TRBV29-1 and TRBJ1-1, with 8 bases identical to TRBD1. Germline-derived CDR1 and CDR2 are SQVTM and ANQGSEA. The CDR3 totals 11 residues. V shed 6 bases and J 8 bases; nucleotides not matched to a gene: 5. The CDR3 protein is CSVLGQGEAFF. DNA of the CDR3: TGCAGCGTCCTTGGACAGGGCGAAGCTTTCTTT.

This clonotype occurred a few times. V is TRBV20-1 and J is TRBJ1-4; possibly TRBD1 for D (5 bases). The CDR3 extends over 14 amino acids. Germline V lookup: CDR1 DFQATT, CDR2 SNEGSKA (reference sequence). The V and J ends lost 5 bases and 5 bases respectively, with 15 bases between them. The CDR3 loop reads CSAFRGAGNEKLFF. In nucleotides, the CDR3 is TGCAGTGCTTTTCGCGGGGCGGGGAATGAAAAACTGTTTTTT.

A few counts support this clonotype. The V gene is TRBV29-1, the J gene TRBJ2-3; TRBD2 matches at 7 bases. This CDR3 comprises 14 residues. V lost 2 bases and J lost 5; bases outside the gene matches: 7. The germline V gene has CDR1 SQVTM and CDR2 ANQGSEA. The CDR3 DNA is TGCAGCGTTGAACCCGGGCTAGCGGAAGATACGCAGTATTTT. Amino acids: CSVEPGLAEDTQYF.

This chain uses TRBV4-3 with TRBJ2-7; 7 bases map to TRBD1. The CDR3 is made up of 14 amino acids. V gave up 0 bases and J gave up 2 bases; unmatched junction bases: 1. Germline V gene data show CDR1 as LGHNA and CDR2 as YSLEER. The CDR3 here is CASSQDDRAYEQYF. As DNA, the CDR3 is TGCGCCAGCAGCCAAGATGACAGGGCCTACGAGCAGTACTTC.

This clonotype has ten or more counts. The CDR3 is CSAREDTNSWEQYF. CDR3 nucleotide sequence: TGCAGTGCTAGAGAAGATACCAATTCTTGGGAGCAGTACTTC. This sequence joins TRBV20-1 and TRBJ2-7; D gene unclear. The CDR3 spans 14 residues. Germline V gene sequence: CDR1 DFQATT, CDR2 SNEGSKA (reference sequence). Trimming pared 0 bases from V and 7 bases from J, leaving 16 bases between.

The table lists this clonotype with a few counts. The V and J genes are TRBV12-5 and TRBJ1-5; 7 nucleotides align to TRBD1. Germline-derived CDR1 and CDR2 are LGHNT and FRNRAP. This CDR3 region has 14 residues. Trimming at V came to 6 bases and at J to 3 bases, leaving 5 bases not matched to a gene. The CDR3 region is CASGTGWNNQPQHF. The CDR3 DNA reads TGTGCTAGTGGGACAGGGTGGAACAATCAGCCCCAGCATTTT.

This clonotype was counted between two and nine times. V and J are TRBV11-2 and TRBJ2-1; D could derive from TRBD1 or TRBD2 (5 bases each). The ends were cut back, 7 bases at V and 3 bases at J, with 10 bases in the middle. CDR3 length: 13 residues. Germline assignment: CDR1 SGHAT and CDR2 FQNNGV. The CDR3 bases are TGTGCCAGCATGGGACCAAGCTACAATGAGCAGTTCTTC. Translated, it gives CASMGPSYNEQFF.

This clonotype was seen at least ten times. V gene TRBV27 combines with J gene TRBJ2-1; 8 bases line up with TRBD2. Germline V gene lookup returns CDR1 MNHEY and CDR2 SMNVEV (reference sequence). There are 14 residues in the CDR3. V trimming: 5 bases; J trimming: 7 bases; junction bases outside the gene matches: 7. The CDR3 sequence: CASSLSLAVNEQFF. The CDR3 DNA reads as TGTGCCAGCAGTCTGTCACTAGCGGTAAATGAGCAGTTCTTC.

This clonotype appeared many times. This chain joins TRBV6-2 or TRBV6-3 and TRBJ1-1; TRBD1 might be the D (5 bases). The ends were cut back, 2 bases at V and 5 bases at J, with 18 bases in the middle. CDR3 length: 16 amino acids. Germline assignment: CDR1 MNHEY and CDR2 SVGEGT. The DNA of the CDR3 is TGTGCCAGCAGTTACCCGTTCAGGGAAGGTGGGACTGAAGCTTTCTTT. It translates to CASSYPFREGGTEAFF.

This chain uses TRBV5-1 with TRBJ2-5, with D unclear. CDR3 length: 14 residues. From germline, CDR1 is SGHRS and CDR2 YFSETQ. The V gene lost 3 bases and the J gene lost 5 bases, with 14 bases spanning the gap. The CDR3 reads CASSSTASGETQYF. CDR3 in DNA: TGCGCCAGCAGCTCTACAGCTTCTGGCGAGACCCAGTACTTC. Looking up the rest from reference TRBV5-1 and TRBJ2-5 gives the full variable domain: KAGVTQTPRYLIKTRGQQVTLSCSPISGHRSVSWYQQTPGQGLQFLFEYFSETQRNKGNFPGRFSGRQFSNSRSEMNVSTLELGDSALYLCASSSTASGETQYFGPGTRLLVL.

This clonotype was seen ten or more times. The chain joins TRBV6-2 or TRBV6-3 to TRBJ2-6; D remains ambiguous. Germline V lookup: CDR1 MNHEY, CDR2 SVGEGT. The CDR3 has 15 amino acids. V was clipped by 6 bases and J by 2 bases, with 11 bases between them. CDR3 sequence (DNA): TGTGCCAGCAGCCCGTATTCACCTGGGGCCAACGTCCTGACTTTC. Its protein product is CASSPYSPGANVLTF.

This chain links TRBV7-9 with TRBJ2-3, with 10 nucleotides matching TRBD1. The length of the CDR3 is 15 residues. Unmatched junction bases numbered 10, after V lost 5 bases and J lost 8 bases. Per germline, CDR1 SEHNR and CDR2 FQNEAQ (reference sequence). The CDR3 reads CASSHLTGGLATQYF. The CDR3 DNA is TGTGCCAGCAGCCATTTGACAGGGGGCTTGGCTACGCAGTATTTT.

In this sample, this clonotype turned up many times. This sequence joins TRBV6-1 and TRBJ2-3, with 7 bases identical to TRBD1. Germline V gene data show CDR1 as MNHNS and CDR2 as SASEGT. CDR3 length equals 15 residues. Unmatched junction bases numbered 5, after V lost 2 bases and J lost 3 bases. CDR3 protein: CASSEIAGGTDTQYF. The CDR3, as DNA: TGTGCCAGCAGTGAAATTGCAGGGGGAACAGATACGCAGTATTTT.

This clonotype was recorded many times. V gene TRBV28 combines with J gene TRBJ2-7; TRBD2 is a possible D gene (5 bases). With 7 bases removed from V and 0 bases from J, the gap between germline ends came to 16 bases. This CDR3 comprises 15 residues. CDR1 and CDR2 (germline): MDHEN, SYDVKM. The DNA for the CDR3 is TGTGCCAGCACCTCGGGGTTGCCGAGCTCCTACGAGCAGTACTTC. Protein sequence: CASTSGLPSSYEQYF.

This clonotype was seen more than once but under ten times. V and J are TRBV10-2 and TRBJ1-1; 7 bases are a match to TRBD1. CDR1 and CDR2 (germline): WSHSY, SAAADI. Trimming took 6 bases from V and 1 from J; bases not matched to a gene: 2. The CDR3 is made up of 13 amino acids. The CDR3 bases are TGCGCCAGCAGCCGGACAGGGAACACTGAAGCTTTCTTT. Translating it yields CASSRTGNTEAFF.

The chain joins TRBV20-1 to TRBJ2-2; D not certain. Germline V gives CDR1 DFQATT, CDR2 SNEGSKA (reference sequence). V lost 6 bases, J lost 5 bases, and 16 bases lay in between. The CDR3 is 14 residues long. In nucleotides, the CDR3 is TGCAGTGCCGCCCCCTCTCACGATACCGGGGAGCTGTTTTTT. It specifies CSAAPSHDTGELFF.

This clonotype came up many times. CDR3 coding DNA: TGTGCCAGCAGCCGACAGAGCTCCTATAATTCACCCCTCCACTTT. Translated: CASSRQSSYNSPLHF. The J gene is TRBJ1-6, the V gene TRBV7-2, with TRBD1 as a possible D gene (5 bases). This CDR3 comprises 15 residues. The V gene's germline CDR1 is SGHTA and CDR2 FQGNSA. V shed 5 bases and J shed 0 bases, with 8 bases lying between them.

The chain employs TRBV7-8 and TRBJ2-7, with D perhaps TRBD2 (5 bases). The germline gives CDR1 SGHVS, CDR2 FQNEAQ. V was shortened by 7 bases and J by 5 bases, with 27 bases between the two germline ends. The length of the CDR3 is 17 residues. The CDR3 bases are TGTGCCAGCACCCAAGGCCGGAGGCAGGAGATATTTCACGAGCAGTACTTC. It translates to CASTQGRRQEIFHEQYF. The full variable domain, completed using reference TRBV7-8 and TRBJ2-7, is GAGVSQSPRYKVAKRGQDVALRCDPISGHVSLFWYQQALGQGPEFLTYFQNEAQLDKSGLPSDRFFAERPEGSVSTLKIQRTQQEDSAVYLCASTQGRRQEIFHEQYFGPGTRLTVT.

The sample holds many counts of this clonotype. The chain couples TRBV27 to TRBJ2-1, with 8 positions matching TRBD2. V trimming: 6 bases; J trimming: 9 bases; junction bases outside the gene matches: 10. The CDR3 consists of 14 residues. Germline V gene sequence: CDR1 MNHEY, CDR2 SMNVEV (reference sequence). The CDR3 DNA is TGTGCCAGCAGAGATCCGGGACTAGTCCTTGAGCAGTTCTTC. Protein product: CASRDPGLVLEQFF.

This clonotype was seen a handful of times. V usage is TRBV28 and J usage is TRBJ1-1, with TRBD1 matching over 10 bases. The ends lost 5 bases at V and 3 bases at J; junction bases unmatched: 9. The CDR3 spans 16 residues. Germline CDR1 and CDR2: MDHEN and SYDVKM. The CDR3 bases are TGTGCCAGCAGTCCGACAGGGGGCAGTGGGGACACTGAAGCTTTCTTT. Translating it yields CASSPTGGSGDTEAFF.

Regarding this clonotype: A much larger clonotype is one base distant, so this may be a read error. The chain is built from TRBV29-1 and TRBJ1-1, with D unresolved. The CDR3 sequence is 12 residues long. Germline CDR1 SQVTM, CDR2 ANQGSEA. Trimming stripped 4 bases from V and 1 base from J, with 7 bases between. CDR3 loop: CSVVGWNTEAFF. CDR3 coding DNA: TGCAGCGTTGTGGGGTGGAACACTGAAGCTTTCTTT.

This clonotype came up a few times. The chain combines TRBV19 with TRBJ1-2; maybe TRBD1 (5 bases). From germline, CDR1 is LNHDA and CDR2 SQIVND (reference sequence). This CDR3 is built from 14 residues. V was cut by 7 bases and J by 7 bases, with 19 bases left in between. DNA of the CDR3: TGTGCCAGTACTGATCTGACAGTTCTCGGTGGCTACACCTTC. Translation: CASTDLTVLGGYTF.

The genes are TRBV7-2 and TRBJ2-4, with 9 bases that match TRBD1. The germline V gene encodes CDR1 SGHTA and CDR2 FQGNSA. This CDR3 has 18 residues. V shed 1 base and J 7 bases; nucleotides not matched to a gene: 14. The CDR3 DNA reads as TGTGCCAGCAGCTTAGTGCCCCTTATGACAGGGGGAGGGAACATTCAGTACTTC. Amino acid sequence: CASSLVPLMTGGGNIQYF.

This chain's CDR3 is CASSAWDRPYNEQFF. DNA for the CDR3: TGTGCCAGTAGTGCCTGGGACAGACCTTACAATGAGCAGTTCTTC. The chain uses TRBV19 and TRBJ2-1, with 7 bases lining up with TRBD1. Looked up from germline, CDR1 is LNHDA and CDR2 is SQIVND (reference sequence). The CDR3 has 15 amino acids. Trimming took 5 bases from V and 4 from J; bases not matched to a gene: 8.